The rows below give T cell receptor beta chains drawn from one sample of a study of blood T cell repertoires in COVID-19. Assay: immunoSEQ multiplex PCR; the TCRdb copy retains only in-frame clones and omits some. Of approximately 200,000 clones in the sample, around 85% were seen once. The material sequenced was PBMCs or T cells enriched from blood (not recorded which). Source of these receptors: a man aged 35-49 years who had recovered from COVID-19. The CDR3 runs from the conserved cysteine through the conserved F or W. Fields, in order: CDR3 length, V gene, J gene, D gene, clone size, CDR3 protein. D genes are given only for firm matches. Rows may omit the clone size; those that give it use once, few, many or a size class.

>14|TRBV20-1|TRBJ2-7|-|-
CSASRSAESYEQYF
>14|TRBV7-2|TRBJ2-7|-|few
CASSLGTSSYEQYF
>14|TRBV7-2|TRBJ1-5|-|-
CASSLPGVSQPQHF
>14|TRBV6-5|TRBJ1-1|TRBD1|-
CASSRDRGHTEAFF
>12|TRBV12-3/TRBV12-4|TRBJ1-1|-|-
CASNWEGTEAFF
>16|TRBV2|TRBJ2-1|-|-
CASSAERLSSYNEQFF
>15|TRBV28|TRBJ1-4|-|-
CASRKPGHQGEKLFF
>13|TRBV19|TRBJ1-2|-|-
CASSVQVWYGYTF
>16|TRBV6-2/TRBV6-3|TRBJ2-7|TRBD2|-
CASSYSGTRESYEQYF
>13|TRBV7-3|TRBJ1-1|-|-
CASSLGRNTEAFF